The TCR beta chain described here comes from a study of spatial heterogeneity in lung cancer. Study information: Compared with alpha-chain sequences, beta-chain sequences were consistently detected in greater numbers.

In its sample, this clonotype was seen many times. TCRdb reanalysed the 5' RACE reads using MiXCR and keeps one entry per CDR3 protein. The table includes roughly 39,000 distinct CDR3 sequences, 4.5% to 6% detected once. Time point indicated: sample taken at primary tumor resection. Whole RNA from tumor, nontumor lung or frozen PBMC was sequenced unsorted. Trimming took 5 bases from V and 4 from J, leaving 17 bases between them. CDR3 length equals 15 residues. In germline, CDR1 is DFQATT, CDR2 SNEGSKA (reference sequence). This rearrangement joins TRBV20-1 to TRBJ2-2, with a weak D call TRBD2 (5 bases). The sample here was PBMCs, taken at surgery. The receptor comes from a male donor with early-stage non-small cell lung cancer. The DNA of the CDR3 is TGCAGTGCTGCAACTAGAAATGGTTTCACCGGGGAGCTGTTTTTT. It translates to CSAATRNGFTGELFF.